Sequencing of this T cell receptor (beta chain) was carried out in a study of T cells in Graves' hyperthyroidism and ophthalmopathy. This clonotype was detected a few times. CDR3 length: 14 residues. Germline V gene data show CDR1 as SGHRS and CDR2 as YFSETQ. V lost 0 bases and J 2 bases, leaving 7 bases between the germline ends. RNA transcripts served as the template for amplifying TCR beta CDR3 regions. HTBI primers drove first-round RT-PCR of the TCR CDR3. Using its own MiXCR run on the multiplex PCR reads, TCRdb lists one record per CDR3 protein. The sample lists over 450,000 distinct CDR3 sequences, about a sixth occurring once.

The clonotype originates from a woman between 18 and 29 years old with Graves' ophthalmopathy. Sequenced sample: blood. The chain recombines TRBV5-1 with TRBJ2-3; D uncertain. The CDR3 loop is CASSLGWFTDTQYF. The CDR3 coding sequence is TGCGCCAGCAGCTTGGGGTGGTTCACAGATACGCAGTATTTT.